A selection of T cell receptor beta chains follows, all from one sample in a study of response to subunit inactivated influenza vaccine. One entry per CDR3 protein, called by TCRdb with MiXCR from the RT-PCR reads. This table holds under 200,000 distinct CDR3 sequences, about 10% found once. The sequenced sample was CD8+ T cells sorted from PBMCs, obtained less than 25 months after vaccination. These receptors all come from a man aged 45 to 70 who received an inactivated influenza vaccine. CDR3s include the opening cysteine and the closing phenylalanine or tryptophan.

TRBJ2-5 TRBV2 CASNGQGEETQYF
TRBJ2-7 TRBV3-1 CASSATGTGGREQYF
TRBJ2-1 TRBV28 CASRLAGESGNEQFF
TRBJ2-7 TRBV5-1 CASSLFGQGHEQYF
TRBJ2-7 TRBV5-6 CASSSGPWNEQYF
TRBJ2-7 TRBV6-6 CASATGTGLEQYF
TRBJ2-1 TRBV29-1 CSVETGQGSNEQFF
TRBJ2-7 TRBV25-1 CASSAGSLYEQYF
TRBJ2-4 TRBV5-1 CASSWTGGNRKNIQYF
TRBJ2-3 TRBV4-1 CASSQDLPVGADTQYF
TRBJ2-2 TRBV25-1 CASSEGFGELFF
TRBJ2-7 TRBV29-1 CSVEKGQGYEQYF
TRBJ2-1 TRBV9 CYRGQGSDEQFF
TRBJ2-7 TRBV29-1 CSASGGENEQYF
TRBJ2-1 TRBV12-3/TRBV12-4 CASSLSVRSNEQFF
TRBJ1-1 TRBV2 CASSSRTGGYTEAFF
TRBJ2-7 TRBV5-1 CASSLEWTYEQYF
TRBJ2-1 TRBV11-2 CASSLELVSYNEQFF
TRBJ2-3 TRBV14 CASNLAGGADTQYF
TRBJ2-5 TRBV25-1 CASSGPTTGLYQETQYF